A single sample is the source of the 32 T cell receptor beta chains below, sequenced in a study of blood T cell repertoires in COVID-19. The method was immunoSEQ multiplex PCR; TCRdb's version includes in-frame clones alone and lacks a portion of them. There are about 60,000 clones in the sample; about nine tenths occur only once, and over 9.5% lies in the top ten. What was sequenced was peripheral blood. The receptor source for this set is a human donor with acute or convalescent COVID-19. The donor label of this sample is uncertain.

CDR3 residues: CASSVELAGNTGELFF. CDR3 nucleotide sequence: TGTGCCAGCAGTGTCGAATTAGCGGGAAATACCGGGGAGCTGTTTTTT. This rearrangement joins TRBV6-4 to TRBJ2-2; the match to TRBD2 covers 8 bases. J was trimmed by 5 bases and V by 4 bases; bases with no gene match: 9. CDR1 MRHNA and CDR2 SNTAGT come from the germline V gene. This CDR3 is built from 16 residues.

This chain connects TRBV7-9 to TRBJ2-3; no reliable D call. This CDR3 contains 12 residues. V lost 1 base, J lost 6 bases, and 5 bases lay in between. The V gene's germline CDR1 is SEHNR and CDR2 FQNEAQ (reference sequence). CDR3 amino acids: CASSLVEDTQYF. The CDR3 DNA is TGTGCCAGCAGCTTAGTGGAGGATACGCAGTATTTT. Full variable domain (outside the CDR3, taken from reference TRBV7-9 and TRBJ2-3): DTGVSQNPRHKITKRGQNVTFRCDPISEHNRLYWYRQTLGQGPEFLTYFQNEAQLEKSRLLSDRFSAERPKGSFSTLEIQRTEQGDSAMYLCASSLVEDTQYFGPGTRLTVL.

Here the CDR3 reads CASSEGGGAINQPQHF. Here the CDR3 DNA reads TGTGCCAGCAGTGAAGGGGGAGGGGCGATCAATCAGCCCCAGCATTTT. The chain uses TRBV2 and TRBJ1-5, with D possibly TRBD1 on 5 matching bases. The CDR3 sequence is 16 residues long. V gave up 1 base and J gave up 3 bases, with 13 bases separating them. Germline V gene sequence: CDR1 SNHLY, CDR2 FYNNEI.

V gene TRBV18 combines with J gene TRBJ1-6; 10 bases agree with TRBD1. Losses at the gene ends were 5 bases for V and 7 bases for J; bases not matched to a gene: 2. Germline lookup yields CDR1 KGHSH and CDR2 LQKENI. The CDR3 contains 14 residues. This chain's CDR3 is CASSSGQGNSPLHF. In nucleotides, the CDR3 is TGTGCCAGCTCATCGGGACAGGGGAATTCACCCCTCCACTTT. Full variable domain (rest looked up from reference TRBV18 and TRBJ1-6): NAGVMQNPRHLVRRRGQEARLRCSPMKGHSHVYWYRQLPEEGLKFMVYLQKENIIDESGMPKERFSAEFPKEGPSILRIQQVVRGDSAAYFCASSSGQGNSPLHFGNGTRLTVT.

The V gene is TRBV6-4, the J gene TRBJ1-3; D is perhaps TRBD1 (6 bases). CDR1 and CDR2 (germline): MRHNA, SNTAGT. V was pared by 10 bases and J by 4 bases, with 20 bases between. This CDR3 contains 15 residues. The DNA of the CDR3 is TGTGCCACAAGGGCGACAGGCCCTCCCGGAAACACCATATATTTT. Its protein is CATRATGPPGNTIYF.

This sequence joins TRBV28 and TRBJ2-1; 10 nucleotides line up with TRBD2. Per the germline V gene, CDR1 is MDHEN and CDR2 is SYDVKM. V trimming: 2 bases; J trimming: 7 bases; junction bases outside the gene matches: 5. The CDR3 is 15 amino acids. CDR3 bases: TGTGCCAGCAGTTTACTAGCGGGAGCTAGGAATGAGCAGTTCTTC. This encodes CASSLLAGARNEQFF.

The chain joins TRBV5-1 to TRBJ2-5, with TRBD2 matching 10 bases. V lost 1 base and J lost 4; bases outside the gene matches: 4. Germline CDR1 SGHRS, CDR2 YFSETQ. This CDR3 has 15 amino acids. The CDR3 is CASSLRTSGAETQYF. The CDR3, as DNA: TGCGCCAGCAGCTTGCGTACTAGCGGGGCAGAGACCCAGTACTTC.

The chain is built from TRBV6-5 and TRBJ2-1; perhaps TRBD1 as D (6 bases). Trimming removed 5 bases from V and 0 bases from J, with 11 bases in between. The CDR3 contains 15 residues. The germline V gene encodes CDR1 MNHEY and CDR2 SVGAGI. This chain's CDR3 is CASSHDRNSYNEQFF. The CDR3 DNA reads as TGTGCCAGCAGTCATGACAGGAACTCCTACAATGAGCAGTTCTTC.

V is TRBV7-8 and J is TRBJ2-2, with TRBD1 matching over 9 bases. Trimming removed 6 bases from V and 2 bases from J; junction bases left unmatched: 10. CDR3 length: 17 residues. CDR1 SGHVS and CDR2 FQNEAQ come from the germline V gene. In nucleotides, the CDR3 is TGTGCCAGCAGACGGACCGGGGGACAGGGCAACACCGGGGAGCTGTTTTTT. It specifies CASRRTGGQGNTGELFF.

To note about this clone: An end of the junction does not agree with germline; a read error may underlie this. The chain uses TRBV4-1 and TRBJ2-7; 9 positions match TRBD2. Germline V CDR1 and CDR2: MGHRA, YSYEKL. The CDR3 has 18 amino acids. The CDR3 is CPSRPRGGTEAPSYEQYF. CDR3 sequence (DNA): TGCCCCAGCCGCCCGCGGGGGGGAACCGAAGCCCCTTCTTACGAGCAGTACTTC.

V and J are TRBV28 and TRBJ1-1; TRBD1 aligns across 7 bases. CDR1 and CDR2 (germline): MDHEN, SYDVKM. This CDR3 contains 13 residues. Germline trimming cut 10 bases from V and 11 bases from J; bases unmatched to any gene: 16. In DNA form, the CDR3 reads TGTGCCACATACCGGACAGGCTCACGGTTCGCTTTCTTT. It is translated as CATYRTGSRFAFF.

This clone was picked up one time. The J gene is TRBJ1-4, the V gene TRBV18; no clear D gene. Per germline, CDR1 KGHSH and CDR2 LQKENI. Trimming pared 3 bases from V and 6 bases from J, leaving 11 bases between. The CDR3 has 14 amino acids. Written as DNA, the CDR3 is TGTGCCAGCTCACCGTCGGGGTATGATGAAAAACTGTTTTTT. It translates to CASSPSGYDEKLFF.

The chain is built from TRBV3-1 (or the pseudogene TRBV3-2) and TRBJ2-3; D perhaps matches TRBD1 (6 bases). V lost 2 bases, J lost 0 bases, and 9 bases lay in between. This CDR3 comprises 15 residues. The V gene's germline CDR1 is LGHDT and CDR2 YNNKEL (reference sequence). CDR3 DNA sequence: TGTGCCAGCAGCCAAAGGGGGTCTAGCACAGATACGCAGTATTTT. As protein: CASSQRGSSTDTQYF.

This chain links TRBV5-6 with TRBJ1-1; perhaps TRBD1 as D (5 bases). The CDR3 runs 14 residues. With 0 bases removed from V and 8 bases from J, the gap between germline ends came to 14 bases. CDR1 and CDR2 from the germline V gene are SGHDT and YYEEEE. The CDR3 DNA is TGTGCCAGCAGCTTGGACGACAGCTCACTAGAAGCTTTCTTT. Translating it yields CASSLDDSSLEAFF.

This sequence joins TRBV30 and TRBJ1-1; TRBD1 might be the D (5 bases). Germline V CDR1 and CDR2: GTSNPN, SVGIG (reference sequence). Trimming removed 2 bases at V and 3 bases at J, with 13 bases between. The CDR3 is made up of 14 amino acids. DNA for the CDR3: TGTGCCTGGAGTCCCCTGTGGGGGGACACTGAAGCTTTCTTT. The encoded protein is CAWSPLWGDTEAFF.

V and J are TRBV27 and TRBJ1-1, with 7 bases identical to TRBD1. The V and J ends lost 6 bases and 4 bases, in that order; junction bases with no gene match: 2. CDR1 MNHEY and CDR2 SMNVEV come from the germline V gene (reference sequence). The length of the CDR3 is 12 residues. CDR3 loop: CASRGTATEAFF. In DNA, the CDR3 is TGTGCCAGCAGAGGGACAGCCACTGAAGCTTTCTTT.

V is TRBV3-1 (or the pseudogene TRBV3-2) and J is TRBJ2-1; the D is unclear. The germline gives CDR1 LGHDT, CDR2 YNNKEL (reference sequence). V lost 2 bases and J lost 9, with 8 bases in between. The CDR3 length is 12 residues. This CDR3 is CASSQLTGEQFF. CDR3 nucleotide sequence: TGTGCCAGCAGCCAATTGACTGGTGAGCAGTTCTTC.

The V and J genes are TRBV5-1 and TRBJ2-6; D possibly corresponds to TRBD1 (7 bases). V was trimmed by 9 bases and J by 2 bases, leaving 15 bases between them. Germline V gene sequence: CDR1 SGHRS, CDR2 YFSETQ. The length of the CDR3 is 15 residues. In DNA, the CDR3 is TGCGCCACCCATGGAGGGGGCCCTGGGGCCAACGTCCTGACTTTC. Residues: CATHGGGPGANVLTF.

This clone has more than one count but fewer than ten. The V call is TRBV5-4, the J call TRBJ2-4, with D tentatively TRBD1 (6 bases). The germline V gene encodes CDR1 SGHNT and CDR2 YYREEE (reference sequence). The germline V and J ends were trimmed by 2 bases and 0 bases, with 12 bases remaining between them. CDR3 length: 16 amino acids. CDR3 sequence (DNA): TGTGCCAGCAGCTTAAGTACAGGGCTAGCCAAAAACATTCAGTACTTC. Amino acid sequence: CASSLSTGLAKNIQYF.

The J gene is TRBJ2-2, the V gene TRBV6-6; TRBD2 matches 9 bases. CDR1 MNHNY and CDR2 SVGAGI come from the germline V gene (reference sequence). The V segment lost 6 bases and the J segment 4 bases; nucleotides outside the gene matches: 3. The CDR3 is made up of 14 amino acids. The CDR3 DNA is TGTGCCAGCAGAGCGGGGGGAACCACCGGGGAGCTGTTTTTT. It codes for CASRAGGTTGELFF.

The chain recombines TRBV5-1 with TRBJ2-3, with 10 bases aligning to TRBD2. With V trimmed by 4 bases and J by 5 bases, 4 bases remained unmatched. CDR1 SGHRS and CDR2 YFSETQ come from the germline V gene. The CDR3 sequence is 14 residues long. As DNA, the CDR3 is TGCGCCAGCAGCCGGACTAGCGGTGGAGATACGCAGTATTTT. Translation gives CASSRTSGGDTQYF.

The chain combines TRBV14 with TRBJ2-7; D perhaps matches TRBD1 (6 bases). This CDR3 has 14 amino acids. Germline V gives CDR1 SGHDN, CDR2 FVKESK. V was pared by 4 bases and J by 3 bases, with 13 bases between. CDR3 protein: CASSRNEGDYEQYF. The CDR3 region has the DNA TGTGCCAGCAGCCGCAACGAGGGGGACTACGAGCAGTACTTC.

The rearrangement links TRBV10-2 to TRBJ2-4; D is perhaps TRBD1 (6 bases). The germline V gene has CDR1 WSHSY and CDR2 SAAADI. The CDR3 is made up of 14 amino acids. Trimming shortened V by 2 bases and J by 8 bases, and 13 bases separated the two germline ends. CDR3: CASSEGGRRDIQYF. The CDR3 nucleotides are TGCGCCAGCAGTGAGGGGGGCCGCAGGGACATTCAGTACTTC.

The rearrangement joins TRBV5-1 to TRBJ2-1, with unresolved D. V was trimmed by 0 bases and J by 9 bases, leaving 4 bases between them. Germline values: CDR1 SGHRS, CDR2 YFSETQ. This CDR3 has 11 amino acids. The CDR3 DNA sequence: TGCGCCAGCAGCTTGGCGGTTGAGCAGTTCTTC. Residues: CASSLAVEQFF.

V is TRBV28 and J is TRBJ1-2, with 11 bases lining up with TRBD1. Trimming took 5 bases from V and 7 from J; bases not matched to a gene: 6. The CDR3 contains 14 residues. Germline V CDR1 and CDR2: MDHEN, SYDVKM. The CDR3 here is CASSGGTGGFGYTF. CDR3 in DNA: TGTGCCAGCAGTGGGGGGACAGGGGGTTTTGGCTACACCTTC.

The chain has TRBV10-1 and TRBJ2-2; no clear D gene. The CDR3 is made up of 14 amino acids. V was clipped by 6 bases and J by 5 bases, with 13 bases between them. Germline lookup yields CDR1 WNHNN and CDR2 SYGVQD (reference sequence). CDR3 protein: CASRGSPNTGELFF. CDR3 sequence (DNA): TGCGCCAGCAGGGGCAGCCCAAATACCGGGGAGCTGTTTTTT.

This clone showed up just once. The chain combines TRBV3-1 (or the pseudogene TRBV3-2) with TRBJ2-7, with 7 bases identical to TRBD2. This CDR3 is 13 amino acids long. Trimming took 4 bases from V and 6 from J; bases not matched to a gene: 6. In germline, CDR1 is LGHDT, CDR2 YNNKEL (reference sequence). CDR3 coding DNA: TGTGCCAGCAGCCTGAGCGGGGTTAGCGAGCAGTACGTC. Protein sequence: CASSLSGVSEQYV.

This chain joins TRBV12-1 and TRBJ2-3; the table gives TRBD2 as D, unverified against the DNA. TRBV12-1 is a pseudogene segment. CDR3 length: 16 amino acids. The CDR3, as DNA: TGTGCCAGCAGCCCCCGACGGGGGGGGTTCACAGATACGCAGTATTTT. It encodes CASSPRRGGFTDTQYF.

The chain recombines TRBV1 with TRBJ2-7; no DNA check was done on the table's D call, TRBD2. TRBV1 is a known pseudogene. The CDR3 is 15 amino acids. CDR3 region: CTSSQERGGSYEQYV. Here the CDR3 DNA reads TGCACCAGCAGCCAAGAGCGGGGGGGCTCCTACGAGCAGTACGTC.

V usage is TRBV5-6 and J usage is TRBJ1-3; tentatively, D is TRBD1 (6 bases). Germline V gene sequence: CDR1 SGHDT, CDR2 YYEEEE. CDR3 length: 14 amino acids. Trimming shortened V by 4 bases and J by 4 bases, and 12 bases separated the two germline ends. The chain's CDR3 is CASSNRAAGNTIYF. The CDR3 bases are TGTGCCAGCAGCAACAGGGCCGCAGGAAACACCATATATTTT.

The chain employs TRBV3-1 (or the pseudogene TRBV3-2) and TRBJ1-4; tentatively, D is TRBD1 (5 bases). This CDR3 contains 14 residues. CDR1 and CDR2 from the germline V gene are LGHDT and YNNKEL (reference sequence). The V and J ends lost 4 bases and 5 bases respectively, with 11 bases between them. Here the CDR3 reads CASSLRTRNEKLFF. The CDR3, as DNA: TGTGCCAGCAGCCTTCGGACAAGAAATGAAAAACTGTTTTTT.

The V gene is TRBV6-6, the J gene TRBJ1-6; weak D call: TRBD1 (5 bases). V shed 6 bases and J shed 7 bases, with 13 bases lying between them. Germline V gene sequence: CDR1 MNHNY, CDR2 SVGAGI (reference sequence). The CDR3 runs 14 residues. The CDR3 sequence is CASSLTGDNSPLHF. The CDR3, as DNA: TGTGCCAGCAGCTTAACAGGAGACAATTCACCCCTCCACTTT.